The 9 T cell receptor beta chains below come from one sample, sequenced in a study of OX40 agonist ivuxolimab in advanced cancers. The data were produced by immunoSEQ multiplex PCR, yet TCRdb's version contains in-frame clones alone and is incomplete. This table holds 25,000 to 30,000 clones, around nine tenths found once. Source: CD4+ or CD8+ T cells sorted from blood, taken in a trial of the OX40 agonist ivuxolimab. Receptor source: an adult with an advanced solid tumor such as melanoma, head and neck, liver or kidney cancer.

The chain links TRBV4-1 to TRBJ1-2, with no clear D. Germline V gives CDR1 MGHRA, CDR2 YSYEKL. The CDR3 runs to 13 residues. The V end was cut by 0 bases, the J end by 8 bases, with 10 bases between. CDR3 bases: TGCGCCAGCAGCCAAGAGGATACTTGGGGCTACACCTTC. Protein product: CASSQEDTWGYTF.

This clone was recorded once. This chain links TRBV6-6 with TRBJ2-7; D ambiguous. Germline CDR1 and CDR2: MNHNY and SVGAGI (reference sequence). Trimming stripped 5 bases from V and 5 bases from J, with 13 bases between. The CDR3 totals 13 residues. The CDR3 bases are TGTGCCAGCAGTACGGCGAGCCAAAACGAGCAGTACTTC. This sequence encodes CASSTASQNEQYF.

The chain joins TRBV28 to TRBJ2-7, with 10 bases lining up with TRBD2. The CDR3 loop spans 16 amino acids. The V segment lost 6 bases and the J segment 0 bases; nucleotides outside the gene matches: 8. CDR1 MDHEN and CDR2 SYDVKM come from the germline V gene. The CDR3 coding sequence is TGTGCCAGCAGCCCTCACTTAGCGGGAGGCTCCTACGAGCAGTACTTC. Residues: CASSPHLAGGSYEQYF.

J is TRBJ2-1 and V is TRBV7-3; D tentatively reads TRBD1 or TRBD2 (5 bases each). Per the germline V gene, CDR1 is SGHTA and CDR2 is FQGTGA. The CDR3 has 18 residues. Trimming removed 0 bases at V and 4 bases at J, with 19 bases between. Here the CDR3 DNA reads TGTGCCAGCAGCTTAACGGGACGCCTGAATCCGGCTTACAATGAGCAGTTCTTC. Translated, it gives CASSLTGRLNPAYNEQFF.

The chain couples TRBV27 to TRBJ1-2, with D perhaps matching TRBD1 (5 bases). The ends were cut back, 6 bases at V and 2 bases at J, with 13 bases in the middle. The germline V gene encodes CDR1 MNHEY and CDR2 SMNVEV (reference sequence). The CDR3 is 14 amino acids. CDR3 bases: TGTGCCAGCAGCGGACTCCGGGACAACTATGGCTACACCTTC. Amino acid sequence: CASSGLRDNYGYTF.

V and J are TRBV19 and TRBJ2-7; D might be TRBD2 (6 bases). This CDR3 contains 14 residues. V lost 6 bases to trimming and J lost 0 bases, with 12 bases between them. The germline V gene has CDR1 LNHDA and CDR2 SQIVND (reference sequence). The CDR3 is CASSHLGSSYEQYF. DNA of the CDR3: TGTGCCAGTAGCCATCTCGGGAGCTCCTACGAGCAGTACTTC.

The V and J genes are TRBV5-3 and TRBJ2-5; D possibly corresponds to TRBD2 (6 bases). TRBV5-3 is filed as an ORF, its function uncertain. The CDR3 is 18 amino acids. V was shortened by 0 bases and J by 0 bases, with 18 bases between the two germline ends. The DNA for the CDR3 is TGTGCCAGAAGCTTGGACGGGAGTCCGTACCCTTACCAAGAGACCCAGTACTTC. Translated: CARSLDGSPYPYQETQYF.

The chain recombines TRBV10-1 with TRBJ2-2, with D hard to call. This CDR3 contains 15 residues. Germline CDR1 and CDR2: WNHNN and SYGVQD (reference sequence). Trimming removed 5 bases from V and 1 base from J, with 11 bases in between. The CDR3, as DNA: TGCGCCAGCAGTCCCCAAGTGGGGAACACCGGGGAGCTGTTTTTT. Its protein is CASSPQVGNTGELFF.

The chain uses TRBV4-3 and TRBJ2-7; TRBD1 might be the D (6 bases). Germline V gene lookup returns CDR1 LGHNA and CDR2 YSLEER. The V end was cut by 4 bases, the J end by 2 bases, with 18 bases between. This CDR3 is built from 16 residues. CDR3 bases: TGCGCCAGCAGCCCGGGAACAGGGTCCGAACCCTACGAGCAGTACTTC. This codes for CASSPGTGSEPYEQYF.